The source of this T cell receptor (beta chain) is a study of blood T cell repertoires in COVID-19. Assay: immunoSEQ multiplex PCR; the TCRdb copy retains only in-frame clones and omits some. The sample lists under 140,000 clones; more than 75% were seen once. The V end lost 2 bases, the J end lost 0 bases, and 14 bases lay between the germline ends. Germline V gene data show CDR1 as SNHLY and CDR2 as FYNNEI. The CDR3 runs to 17 residues. This clonotype was obtained from a woman aged 45 to 65 with acute or convalescent COVID-19. Sequenced: peripheral blood. The rearrangement joins TRBV2 to TRBJ1-5; D may be TRBD1 (5 bases). The CDR3, as DNA: TGTGCCAGCAGTGAATCCCTGAGGGGAGGTAGCAATCAGCCCCAGCATTTT. The encoded protein is CASSESLRGGSNQPQHF.